What follows are 30 T cell receptor beta chains derived from one specimen sequenced in a study of shared clonotypes between healthy human individuals (dated by TCRdb to 2020 to 2021). Libraries were built with the immunoSEQ multiplex PCR assay. TCRdb's version of the immuneACCESS table is confined to in-frame rearrangements and falls short of the full clone set. An unresolved V gene accounts for under half of the shortfall where checked; the remainder is of unknown origin. Here the sample has roughly 640,000 clones; around 72% occur a single time. The ten top clones hold roughly 1.7% of the sample. Source material: memory CD4+ T cells sorted from blood. Read against the paper, the sample's cell subset or site label means: CD45RA-negative fraction. The receptors were gathered from a young woman in good health.

This clone was counted ten times or more. The sample has other DNA sequences that encode this CDR3 too. V usage is TRBV5-1 and J usage is TRBJ2-7; tentative D call: TRBD1 (8 bases). This CDR3 comprises 15 residues. V lost 0 bases and J 4 bases, leaving 14 bases between the germline ends. In germline, CDR1 is SGHRS, CDR2 YFSETQ. The CDR3 DNA sequence: TGCGCCAGCAGCTTGGGAGACAGGGGAGGGTACGAGCAGTACTTC. It is translated as CASSLGDRGGYEQYF. Drawing the rest from reference TRBV5-1 and TRBJ2-7, the complete variable domain is KAGVTQTPRYLIKTRGQQVTLSCSPISGHRSVSWYQQTPGQGLQFLFEYFSETQRNKGNFPGRFSGRQFSNSRSEMNVSTLELGDSALYLCASSLGDRGGYEQYFGPGTRLTVT.

The chain couples TRBV10-1 to TRBJ2-2, with 8 bases matching TRBD1. CDR1 and CDR2 from the germline V gene are WNHNN and SYGVQD (reference sequence). Trimming at V came to 11 bases and at J to 3 bases, leaving 2 bases not matched to a gene. The CDR3 has 12 residues. CDR3 region: CAGQGYTGELFF. The CDR3 coding sequence is TGCGCCGGACAGGGCTACACCGGGGAGCTGTTTTTT.

In its sample, this clone was seen a few times. The genes are TRBV5-6 and TRBJ2-7; D call uncertain. Looked up from germline, CDR1 is SGHDT and CDR2 is YYEEEE. The CDR3 has 13 amino acids. Deletions cut 0 bases from V and 3 bases from J, with 7 bases between. The CDR3, as DNA: TGTGCCAGCAGCTTGGCCAATAGCTACGAGCAGTACTTC. Protein: CASSLANSYEQYF.

This chain joins TRBV5-4 and TRBJ2-1, with a tentative D call TRBD2 (6 bases). CDR1 is SGHNT, CDR2 YYREEE, per germline (reference sequence). This CDR3 spans 15 amino acids. Between the trimmed V and J ends, which lost 4 bases and 6 bases, there was a span of 17 bases. The chain's CDR3 is CASSPGVERTNEQFF. DNA of the CDR3: TGTGCCAGCAGCCCGGGAGTAGAACGGACCAATGAGCAGTTCTTC.

The rearrangement joins TRBV27 to TRBJ2-7, with 11 bases that match TRBD2. The CDR3 length is 15 residues. Trimming cost V 3 bases and J 6 bases; bases outside gene matches: 7. The germline V gene encodes CDR1 MNHEY and CDR2 SMNVEV (reference sequence). The CDR3 sequence is CASSLIAGGGLEQYF. In nucleotides, the CDR3 is TGTGCCAGCAGTTTGATAGCGGGAGGGGGGCTCGAGCAGTACTTC.

In this sample, this clone turned up a few times. DNA of the CDR3: TGCGCCAGCACCGTAGATAGCACTAGCGGGAATGAGCAGTTCTTC. Translation gives CASTVDSTSGNEQFF. J is TRBJ2-1 and V is TRBV5-1; TRBD2 matches at 9 bases. The germline V gene has CDR1 SGHRS and CDR2 YFSETQ. V lost 6 bases to trimming and J lost 7 bases; unmatched junction nucleotides: 11. CDR3 length: 15 amino acids. The full variable domain, in which reference TRBV5-1 and TRBJ2-1 provide the parts outside the CDR3, is KAGVTQTPRYLIKTRGQQVTLSCSPISGHRSVSWYQQTPGQGLQFLFEYFSETQRNKGNFPGRFSGRQFSNSRSEMNVSTLELGDSALYLCASTVDSTSGNEQFFGPGTRLTVL.

The chain recombines TRBV6-5 with TRBJ2-5; TRBD2 aligns across 9 bases. The ends lost 7 bases at V and 5 bases at J; junction bases unmatched: 2. The CDR3 length is 12 residues. The germline gives CDR1 MNHEY, CDR2 SVGAGI. The CDR3, as DNA: TGTGCCAGCACTAGCGGGACGGAGACCCAGTACTTC. It yields the protein CASTSGTETQYF.

This clone was counted between two and nine times. The V and J genes are TRBV15 and TRBJ2-3; 7 bases fit TRBD2. After removal of 0 bases from V and 4 bases from J, the junction contained 4 bases not matched to a gene. This CDR3 spans 15 amino acids. CDR1 LNHNV and CDR2 YYDKDF come from the germline V gene (reference sequence). The CDR3 spells CATSREREGADTQYF. In nucleotides, the CDR3 is TGTGCCACCAGCAGAGAGAGGGAGGGTGCAGATACGCAGTATTTT.

This clone was seen more than once but under ten times. The chain uses TRBV29-1 and TRBJ2-3; unclear D gene. Germline V CDR1 and CDR2: SQVTM, ANQGSEA. This CDR3 contains 12 residues. Trimming removed 3 bases at V and 5 bases at J, with 9 bases between. The DNA of the CDR3 is TGCAGCGTTGATTTGGACGGAGATACGCAGTATTTT. Translated: CSVDLDGDTQYF.

V is TRBV28 and J is TRBJ2-2; TRBD2 matches 10 bases. The V gene end was trimmed by 2 bases and the J gene end by 3 bases; junction bases not matched to a gene: 6. The CDR3 loop spans 17 amino acids. Germline V gives CDR1 MDHEN, CDR2 SYDVKM. This chain's CDR3 is CASSLTSGRGYTGELFF. The CDR3 DNA reads as TGTGCCAGCAGTTTAACGAGCGGGAGGGGATACACCGGGGAGCTGTTTTTT.

J is TRBJ2-5 and V is TRBV25-1; TRBD2 agrees at 13 bases. The length of the CDR3 is 18 residues. The germline CDR1 and CDR2 sequences are MGHDK and SYGVNS. Trimming took 6 bases from V and 3 from J; bases not matched to a gene: 13. The CDR3 loop reads CASSQPGLAGFEEETQYF. The CDR3 coding sequence is TGTGCCAGCAGCCAACCGGGACTAGCGGGATTTGAGGAAGAGACCCAGTACTTC.

In nucleotides, the CDR3 is TGTGCCTGGAGTCCCTCGGGACTAGCGGGAGGCAATGAGCAGTTCTTC. It yields the protein CAWSPSGLAGGNEQFF. The chain links TRBV30 to TRBJ2-1, with TRBD2 matching 15 bases. CDR1 is GTSNPN, CDR2 SVGIG, per germline (reference sequence). V shed 2 bases and J 6 bases; nucleotides not matched to a gene: 5. This CDR3 has 16 amino acids.

The rearrangement joins TRBV15 to TRBJ1-5; 8 positions agree with TRBD1. Losses at the gene ends were 2 bases for V and 1 base for J; bases not matched to a gene: 4. Germline values: CDR1 LNHNV, CDR2 YYDKDF (reference sequence). The CDR3 is 16 amino acids. CDR3 DNA: TGTGCCACCAGCAGAAATAGACAGGGGAGCAATCAGCCCCAGCATTTT. The encoded protein is CATSRNRQGSNQPQHF.

V usage is TRBV7-6 and J usage is TRBJ2-3, with D possibly matching TRBD1 (5 bases). Trimming left V 7 bases short and J 8 bases short, with 13 bases between. The CDR3 totals 12 residues. Per germline, CDR1 SGHVS and CDR2 FNYEAQ. The CDR3, as DNA: TGTGCCAGCATCGGACCCCAGGGTACGCAGTATTTT. Translated: CASIGPQGTQYF.

V and J are TRBV6-1 and TRBJ1-1; weak D call: TRBD1 (6 bases). The length of the CDR3 is 14 residues. CDR1 MNHNS and CDR2 SASEGT come from the germline V gene. Trimming shortened V by 10 bases and J by 5 bases, and 20 bases separated the two germline ends. The CDR3 nucleotides read TGTGCCAAGCTACAGGGTATAATGAGGACTGAAGCTTTCTTT. Amino acids: CAKLQGIMRTEAFF.

A few counts support this clone. This CDR3 is CASSANVLAGGPSFF. CDR3 DNA: TGTGCCAGCAGCGCAAACGTACTAGCGGGAGGGCCCTCGTTCTTC. V gene TRBV7-2 combines with J gene TRBJ2-1, with 13 bases that match TRBD2. The V gene end was trimmed by 5 bases and the J gene end by 15 bases; junction bases not matched to a gene: 13. The V gene's germline CDR1 is SGHTA and CDR2 FQGNSA. CDR3 length equals 15 residues.

This chain's CDR3 is CASSLEVAGGAETQYF. The DNA for the CDR3 is TGTGCCAGCAGCTTGGAAGTAGCGGGAGGGGCAGAGACCCAGTACTTC. This chain joins TRBV5-4 and TRBJ2-5, with 11 bases fitting TRBD2. V trimming: 0 bases; J trimming: 4 bases; junction bases outside the gene matches: 5. This CDR3 has 16 amino acids. CDR1 and CDR2 from the germline V gene are SGHNT and YYREEE (reference sequence).

A few counts support this clone. The V call is TRBV28, the J call TRBJ1-2; D gene uncertain. From germline, CDR1 is MDHEN and CDR2 SYDVKM. CDR3 size: 12 residues. V lost 4 bases, J lost 3 bases, and 6 bases lay in between. The CDR3 loop is CASSSDYYGYTF. The CDR3 nucleotides are TGTGCCAGCAGTTCCGATTACTATGGCTACACCTTC.

The chain uses TRBV19 and TRBJ1-1; D is uncertain. The CDR3 loop spans 13 amino acids. V lost 5 bases to trimming and J lost 3 bases, with 10 bases between them. CDR1 LNHDA and CDR2 SQIVND come from the germline V gene (reference sequence). The CDR3 DNA reads as TGTGCCAGTAGTCGGCAGCCTTACACTGAAGCTTTCTTT. It specifies CASSRQPYTEAFF. The whole variable domain, filled in from reference TRBV19 and TRBJ1-1, reads DGGITQSPKYLFRKEGQNVTLSCEQNLNHDAMYWYRQDPGQGLRLIYYSQIVNDFQKGDIAEGYSVSREKKESFPLTVTSAQKNPTAFYLCASSRQPYTEAFFGQGTRLTVV.

This chain uses TRBV10-3 with TRBJ2-7; tentative D call: TRBD2 (6 bases). The V end was cut by 6 bases, the J end by 0 bases, with 12 bases between. In germline, CDR1 is ENHRY, CDR2 SYGVKD. The CDR3 covers 14 residues. The CDR3: CAIRMEGSSYEQYF. In nucleotides, the CDR3 is TGTGCCATCAGGATGGAGGGTAGCTCCTACGAGCAGTACTTC.

The J gene is TRBJ1-1, the V gene TRBV18; D gene unclear. The CDR3 contains 14 residues. Deletions cut 3 bases from V and 2 bases from J, with 10 bases between. Germline CDR1 and CDR2: KGHSH and LQKENI. The CDR3 region is CASSPRRANTEAFF. The CDR3 DNA reads TGTGCCAGCTCACCGAGGAGGGCTAACACTGAAGCTTTCTTT.

This chain uses TRBV15 with TRBJ1-5, with TRBD1 matching over 7 bases. This CDR3 contains 16 residues. Germline V gives CDR1 LNHNV, CDR2 YYDKDF (reference sequence). V was clipped by 1 base and J by 4 bases; unmatched bases: 7. CDR3 DNA sequence: TGTGCCACCAGCAGAGGACAGGGAAGTGGAAATCAGCCCCAGCATTTT. Translating gives CATSRGQGSGNQPQHF.

The chain joins TRBV29-1 to TRBJ2-7, with a weak D call TRBD2 (5 bases). V was cut by 4 bases and J by 3 bases, with 19 bases left in between. The germline gives CDR1 SQVTM, CDR2 ANQGSEA. This CDR3 region has 15 residues. CDR3: CSVGPHYRGSYEQYF. The CDR3 nucleotides read TGCAGCGTTGGGCCCCATTACCGGGGAAGCTACGAGCAGTACTTC.

The chain recombines TRBV5-4 with TRBJ2-3, with 10 bases aligning to TRBD2. The CDR3 spans 16 residues. Germline CDR1 reads SGHNT; CDR2 reads YYREEE (reference sequence). After removal of 2 bases from V and 2 bases from J, the junction contained 5 bases not matched to a gene. This CDR3 reads CASSFKLAGPTDTQYF. For the CDR3, the DNA is TGTGCCAGCAGCTTTAAACTAGCGGGGCCCACAGATACGCAGTATTTT.

In nucleotides, the CDR3 is TGCAGCGTTGAAGATAACGGACGGGTACAGTACTTC. As protein: CSVEDNGRVQYF. The chain combines TRBV29-1 with TRBJ2-4; D is uncertain. This CDR3 is 12 amino acids long. CDR1 is SQVTM, CDR2 ANQGSEA, per germline. Trimming cost V 0 bases and J 13 bases, with 13 bases left between them.

This chain uses TRBV7-6 with TRBJ2-5, with 9 bases fitting TRBD1. The V segment lost 5 bases and the J segment 5 bases; nucleotides outside the gene matches: 9. In germline, CDR1 is SGHVS, CDR2 FNYEAQ. The CDR3 totals 15 residues. The CDR3 nucleotides read TGTGCCAGCAGCCCCCTTGGGACAGGGAGGGAGACCCAGTACTTC. It is translated as CASSPLGTGRETQYF.

The CDR3 loop reads CASRPTSGMYNEQFF. The CDR3 DNA reads TGTGCCAGCAGACCCACTAGCGGGATGTACAATGAGCAGTTCTTC. V is TRBV6-5 and J is TRBJ2-1; TRBD2 matches at 10 bases. The CDR3 covers 15 residues. The junction had 6 bases not matched to a gene; V was cut back by 6 bases and J by 4 bases. Germline V gives CDR1 MNHEY, CDR2 SVGAGI.

This clone was seen more than once but under ten times. This rearrangement joins TRBV18 to TRBJ2-7; D possibly uses TRBD1 or TRBD2 (6 bases each). Trimming took off 6 bases at V and 5 bases at J, with 20 bases between the two ends. The CDR3 loop spans 15 amino acids. The V gene's germline CDR1 is KGHSH and CDR2 LQKENI. The CDR3 sequence is CASSVGPRGGNEQYF. The CDR3 DNA reads as TGTGCCAGCTCCGTGGGACCCAGGGGAGGCAACGAGCAGTACTTC.

In this sample, this clone turned up once. The V and J genes are TRBV11-2 and TRBJ2-5; 9 bases agree with TRBD1. CDR1 SGHAT and CDR2 FQNNGV come from the germline V gene. CDR3 size: 19 residues. The ends lost 2 bases at V and 5 bases at J; junction bases unmatched: 18. The CDR3, as DNA: TGTGCCAGCAGCTTATTGCCGGGACAGGGAGCCCCTGGGGTGGAGACCCAGTACTTC. Translated, it gives CASSLLPGQGAPGVETQYF.

This clone was observed a handful of times. The rearrangement links TRBV19 to TRBJ1-1; no reliable D call. V was pared by 5 bases and J by 2 bases, with 15 bases between. The length of the CDR3 is 15 residues. Germline V CDR1 and CDR2: LNHDA, SQIVND (reference sequence). CDR3 nucleotide sequence: TGTGCCAGTAGTTTAGGGTGGACGGCTAACACTGAAGCTTTCTTT. Amino acids: CASSLGWTANTEAFF.